This paragraph reports one T cell receptor beta chain. The sample is drawn from a study of blood T cell repertoires in COVID-19. Study-level background: Acute and convalescent COVID-19 specimens originated in the United States, Italy and Spain. Nucleic acid was either cDNA or gDNA, and it came from T cells, B-cell-depleted T cells, or PBMCs.

Authors' analysis steps: Researchers report that nucleated cell counts were estimated from reference gene primer amplification. Profiled with immunoSEQ multiplex PCR; TCRdb holds only in-frame clones, not every one. D and trimming come from the DNA, and the V and J calls and clone size come from that table. Found here are about 99,000 clones, 89% of them singletons; the top ten hold 3.5%. CDR1 and CDR2 (germline): LNHNV, YYDKDF (reference sequence). CDR3 length equals 16 residues. Trimming stripped 3 bases from V and 3 bases from J, with 15 bases between. The V gene is TRBV15, the J gene TRBJ2-1; the D gene is possibly TRBD2 (7 bases). The TCR comes from a woman in her fifties or sixties with acute or convalescent COVID-19. Material: peripheral blood. CDR3 region: CATSSPKGGVYNEQFF. The CDR3 coding sequence is TGTGCCACCAGCAGCCCCAAGGGGGGGGTCTACAATGAGCAGTTCTTC.